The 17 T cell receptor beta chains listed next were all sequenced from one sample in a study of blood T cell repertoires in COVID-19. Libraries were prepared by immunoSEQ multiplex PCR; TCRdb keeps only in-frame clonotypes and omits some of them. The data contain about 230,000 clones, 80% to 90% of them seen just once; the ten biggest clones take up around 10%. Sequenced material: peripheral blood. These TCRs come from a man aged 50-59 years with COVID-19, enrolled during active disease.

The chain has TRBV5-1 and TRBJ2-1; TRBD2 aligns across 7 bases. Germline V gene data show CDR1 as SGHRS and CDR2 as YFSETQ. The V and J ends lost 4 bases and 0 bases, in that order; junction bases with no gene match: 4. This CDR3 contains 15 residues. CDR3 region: CASSEGGNSYNEQFF. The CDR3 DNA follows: TGCGCCAGCAGCGAGGGAGGGAACTCCTACAATGAGCAGTTCTTC.

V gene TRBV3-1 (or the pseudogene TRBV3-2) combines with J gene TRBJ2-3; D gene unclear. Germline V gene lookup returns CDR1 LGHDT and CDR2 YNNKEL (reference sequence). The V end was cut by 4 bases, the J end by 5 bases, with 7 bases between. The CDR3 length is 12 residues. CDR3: CASSPSIDTQYF. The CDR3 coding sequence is TGTGCCAGCAGCCCGAGTATAGATACGCAGTATTTT.

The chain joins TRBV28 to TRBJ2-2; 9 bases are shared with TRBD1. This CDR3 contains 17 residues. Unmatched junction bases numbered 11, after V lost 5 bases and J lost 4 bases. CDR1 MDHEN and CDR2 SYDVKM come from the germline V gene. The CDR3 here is CASSPYTGGGFTGELFF. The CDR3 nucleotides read TGTGCCAGCAGTCCCTATACAGGGGGCGGTTTCACCGGGGAGCTGTTTTTT. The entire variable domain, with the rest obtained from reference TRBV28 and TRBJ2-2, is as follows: DVKVTQSSRYLVKRTGEKVFLECVQDMDHENMFWYRQDPGLGLRLIYFSYDVKMKEKGDIPEGYSVSREKKERFSLILESASTNQTSMYLCASSPYTGGGFTGELFFGEGSRLTVL.

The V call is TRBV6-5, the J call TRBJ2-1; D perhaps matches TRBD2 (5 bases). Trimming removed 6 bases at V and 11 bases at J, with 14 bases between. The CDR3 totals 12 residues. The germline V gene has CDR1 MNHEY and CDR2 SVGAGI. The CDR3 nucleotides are TGTGCCAGCAGCCGAAACGAGGGTAAGCAGTTCTTC. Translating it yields CASSRNEGKQFF.

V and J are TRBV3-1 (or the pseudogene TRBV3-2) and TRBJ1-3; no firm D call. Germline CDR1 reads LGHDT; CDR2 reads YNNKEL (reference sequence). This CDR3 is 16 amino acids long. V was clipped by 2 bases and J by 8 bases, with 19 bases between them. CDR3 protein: CASSQFSMAVGDTIYF. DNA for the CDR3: TGTGCCAGCAGCCAATTTTCTATGGCAGTCGGAGACACCATATATTTT.

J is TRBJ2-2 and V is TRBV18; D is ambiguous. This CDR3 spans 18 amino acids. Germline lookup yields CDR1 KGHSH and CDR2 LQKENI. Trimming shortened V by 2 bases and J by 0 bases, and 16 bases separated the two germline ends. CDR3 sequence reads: CASSPFALTAANTGELFF. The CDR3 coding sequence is TGTGCCAGCTCACCATTCGCCTTAACAGCAGCGAACACCGGGGAGCTGTTTTTT.

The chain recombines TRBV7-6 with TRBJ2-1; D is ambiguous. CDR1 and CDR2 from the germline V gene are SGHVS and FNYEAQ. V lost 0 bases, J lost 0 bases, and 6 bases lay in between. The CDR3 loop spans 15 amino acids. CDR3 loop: CASSLAASSYNEQFF. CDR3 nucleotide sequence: TGTGCCAGCAGCTTAGCGGCTAGCTCCTACAATGAGCAGTTCTTC.

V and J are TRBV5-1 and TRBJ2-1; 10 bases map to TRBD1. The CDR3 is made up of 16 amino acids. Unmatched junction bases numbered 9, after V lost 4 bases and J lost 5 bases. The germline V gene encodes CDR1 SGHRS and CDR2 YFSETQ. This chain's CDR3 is CASSKTGTGVNNEQFF. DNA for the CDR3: TGCGCCAGCAGCAAAACCGGGACAGGGGTAAACAATGAGCAGTTCTTC.

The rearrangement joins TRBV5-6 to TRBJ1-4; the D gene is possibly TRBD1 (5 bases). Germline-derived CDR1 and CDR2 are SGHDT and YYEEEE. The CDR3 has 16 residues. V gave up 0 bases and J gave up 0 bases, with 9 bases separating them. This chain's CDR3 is CASSLDGGTTNEKLFF. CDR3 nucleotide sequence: TGTGCCAGCAGCTTGGATGGGGGGACAACTAATGAAAAACTGTTTTTT.

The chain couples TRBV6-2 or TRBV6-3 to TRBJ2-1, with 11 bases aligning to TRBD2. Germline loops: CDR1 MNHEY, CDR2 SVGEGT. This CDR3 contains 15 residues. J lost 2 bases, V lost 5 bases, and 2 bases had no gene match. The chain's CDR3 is CASSKLAGAYNEQFF. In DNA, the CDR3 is TGTGCCAGCAGTAAACTAGCGGGGGCCTACAATGAGCAGTTCTTC.

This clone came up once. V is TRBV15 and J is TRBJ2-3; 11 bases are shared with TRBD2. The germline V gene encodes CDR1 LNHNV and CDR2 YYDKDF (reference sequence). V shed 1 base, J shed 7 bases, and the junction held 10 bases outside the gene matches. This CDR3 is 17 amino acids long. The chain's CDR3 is CATSRVPTSGNMHTQYF. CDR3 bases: TGTGCCACCAGCAGAGTCCCGACTAGCGGGAATATGCATACGCAGTATTTT.

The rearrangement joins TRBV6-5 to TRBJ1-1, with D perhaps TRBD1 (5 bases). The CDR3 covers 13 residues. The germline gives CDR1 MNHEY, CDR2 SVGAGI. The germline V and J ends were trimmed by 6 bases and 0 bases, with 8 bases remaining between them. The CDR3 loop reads CASRSTVNTEAFF. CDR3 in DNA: TGTGCCAGCAGGTCGACAGTGAACACTGAAGCTTTCTTT.

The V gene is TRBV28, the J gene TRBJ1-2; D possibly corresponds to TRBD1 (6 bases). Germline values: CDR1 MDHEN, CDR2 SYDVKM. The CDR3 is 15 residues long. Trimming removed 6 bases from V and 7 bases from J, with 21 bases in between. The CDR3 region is CASSPSGQGSGGYTF. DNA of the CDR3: TGTGCCAGCAGCCCCTCCGGGCAGGGGTCAGGTGGCTACACCTTC.

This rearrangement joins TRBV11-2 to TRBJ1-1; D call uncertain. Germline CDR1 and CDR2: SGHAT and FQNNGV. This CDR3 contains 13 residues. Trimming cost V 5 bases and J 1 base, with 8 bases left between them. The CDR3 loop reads CASSRGRNTEAFF. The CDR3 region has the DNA TGTGCCAGCAGCAGAGGTAGGAACACTGAAGCTTTCTTT.

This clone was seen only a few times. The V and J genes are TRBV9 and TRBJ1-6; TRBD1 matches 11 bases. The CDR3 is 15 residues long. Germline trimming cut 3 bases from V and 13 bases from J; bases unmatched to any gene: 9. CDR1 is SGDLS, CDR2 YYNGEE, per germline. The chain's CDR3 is CASSAEGQGVPPLHF. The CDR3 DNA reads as TGTGCCAGCAGCGCCGAGGGACAGGGGGTTCCGCCCCTCCACTTT.

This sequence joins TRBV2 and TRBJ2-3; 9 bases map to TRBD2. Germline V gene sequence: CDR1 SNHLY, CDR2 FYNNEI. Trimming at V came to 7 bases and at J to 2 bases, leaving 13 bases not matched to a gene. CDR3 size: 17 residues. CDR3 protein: CASTLRRAGGHTDTQYF. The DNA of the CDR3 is TGTGCCAGCACCCTCCGGAGAGCGGGAGGCCACACAGATACGCAGTATTTT.

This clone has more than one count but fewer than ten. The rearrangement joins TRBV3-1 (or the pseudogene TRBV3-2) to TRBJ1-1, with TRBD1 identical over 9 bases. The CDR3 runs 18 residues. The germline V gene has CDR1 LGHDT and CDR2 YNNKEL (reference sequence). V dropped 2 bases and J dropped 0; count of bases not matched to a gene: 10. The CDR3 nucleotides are TGTGCCAGCAGCCAACCTAGGGGGACAGGGTACATGAACACTGAAGCTTTCTTT. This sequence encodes CASSQPRGTGYMNTEAFF.